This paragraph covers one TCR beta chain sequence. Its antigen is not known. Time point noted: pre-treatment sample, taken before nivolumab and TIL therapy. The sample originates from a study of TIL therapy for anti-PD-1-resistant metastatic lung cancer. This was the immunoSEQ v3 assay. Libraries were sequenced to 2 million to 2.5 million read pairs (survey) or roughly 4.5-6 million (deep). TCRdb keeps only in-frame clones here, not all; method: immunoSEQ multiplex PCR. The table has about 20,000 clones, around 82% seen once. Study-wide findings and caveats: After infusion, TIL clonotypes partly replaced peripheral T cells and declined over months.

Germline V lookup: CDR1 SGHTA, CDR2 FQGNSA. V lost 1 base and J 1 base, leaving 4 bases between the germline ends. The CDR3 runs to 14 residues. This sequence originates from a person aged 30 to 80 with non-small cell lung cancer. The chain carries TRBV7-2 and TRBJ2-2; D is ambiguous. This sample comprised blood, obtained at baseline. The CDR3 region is CASSLDRNTGELFF. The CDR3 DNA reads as TGTGCCAGCAGCTTAGATAGGAACACCGGGGAGCTGTTTTTT. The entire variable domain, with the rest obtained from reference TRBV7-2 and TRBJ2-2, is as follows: GAGVSQSPSNKVTEKGKDVELRCDPISGHTALYWYRQSLGQGLEFLIYFQGNSAPDKSGLPSDRFSAERTGGSVSTLTIQRTQQEDSAVYLCASSLDRNTGELFFGEGSRLTVL.